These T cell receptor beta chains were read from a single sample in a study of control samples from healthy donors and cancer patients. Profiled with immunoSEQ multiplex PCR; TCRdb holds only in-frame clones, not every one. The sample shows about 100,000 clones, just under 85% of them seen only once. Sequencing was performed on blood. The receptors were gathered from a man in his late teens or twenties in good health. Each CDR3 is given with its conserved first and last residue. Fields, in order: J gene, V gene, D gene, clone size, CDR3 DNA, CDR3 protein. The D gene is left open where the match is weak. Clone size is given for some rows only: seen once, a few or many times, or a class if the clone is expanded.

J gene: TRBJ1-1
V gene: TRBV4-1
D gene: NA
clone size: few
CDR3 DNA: TGCGCCAGCAGCGCCTATGGGATGAGGCAGAACACTGAAGCTTTCTTT
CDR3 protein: CASSAYGMRQNTEAFF

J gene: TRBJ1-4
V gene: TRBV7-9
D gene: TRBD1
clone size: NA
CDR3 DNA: TGTGCCAGCAGCCCAGGGGGTGCAGGGGGTGAAAAACTGTTTTTT
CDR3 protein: CASSPGGAGGEKLFF

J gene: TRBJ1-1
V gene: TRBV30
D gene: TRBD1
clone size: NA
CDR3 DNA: TGTGCCTCCTTATTGACAGGGGGGCTATGGACTGAAGCTTTCTTT
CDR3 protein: CASLLTGGLWTEAFF

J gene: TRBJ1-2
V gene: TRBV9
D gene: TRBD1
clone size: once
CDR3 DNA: TGTGCCAGCAGCACTCAATACAGGGGTAACTATGGCTACACCTTC
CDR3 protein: CASSTQYRGNYGYTF

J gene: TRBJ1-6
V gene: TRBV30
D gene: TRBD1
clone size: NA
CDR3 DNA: TGTGCCTGGAGTAGAGGGGGCTCCAATAATTCACCCCTCCACTTT
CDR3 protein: CAWSRGGSNNSPLHF

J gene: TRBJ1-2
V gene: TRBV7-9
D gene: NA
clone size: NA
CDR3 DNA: TGTGCCAGCAGCTTAAGTACTAGGGGAATCGGCTACACCTTC
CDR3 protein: CASSLSTRGIGYTF

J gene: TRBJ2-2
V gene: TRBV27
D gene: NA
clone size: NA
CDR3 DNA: TGTGCCAGCAGTTTATTAGGCAGGAAAGGCGGGGAGCTGTTTTTT
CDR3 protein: CASSLLGRKGGELFF

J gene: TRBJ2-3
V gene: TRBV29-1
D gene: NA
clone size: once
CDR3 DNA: TGCAGCGTTGATAGGTCAGATACGCAGTATTTT
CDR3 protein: CSVDRSDTQYF

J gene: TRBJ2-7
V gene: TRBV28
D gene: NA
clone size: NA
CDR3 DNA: TGTGCATCGGAAGGCAGTACCTACGAGCAGTACTTC
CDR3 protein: CASEGSTYEQYF

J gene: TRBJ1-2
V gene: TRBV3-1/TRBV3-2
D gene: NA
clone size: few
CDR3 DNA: TGTGCCAGCAGCCAAGGCAGGAAAGCTGGCTACACCTTC
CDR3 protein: CASSQGRKAGYTF

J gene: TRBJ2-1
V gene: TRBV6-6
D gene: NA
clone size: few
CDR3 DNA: TGTGCCAGCAGTAAGAGGCATGAGCAGTTCTTC
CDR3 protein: CASSKRHEQFF

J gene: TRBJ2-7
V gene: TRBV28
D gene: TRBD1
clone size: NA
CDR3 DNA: TGTGCCATCGCCGGGACAGGGGTAGGCGAGCAGTACTTC
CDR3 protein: CAIAGTGVGEQYF

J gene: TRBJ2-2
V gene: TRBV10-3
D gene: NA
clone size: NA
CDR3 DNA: TGTGCCACCTCAGGCAGGGGGGATTCCGGGGAGCTGTTTTTT
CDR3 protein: CATSGRGDSGELFF

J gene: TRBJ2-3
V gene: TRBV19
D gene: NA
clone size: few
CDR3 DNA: TGTGCCACCGCACAAGAAATTAGCACAGATACGCAGTATTTT
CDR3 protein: CATAQEISTDTQYF

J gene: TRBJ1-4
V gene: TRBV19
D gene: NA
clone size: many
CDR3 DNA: TGTGCCAGTAGTTCCCTCTCAGGCGGGGATGAAAAACTGTTTTTT
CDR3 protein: CASSSLSGGDEKLFF

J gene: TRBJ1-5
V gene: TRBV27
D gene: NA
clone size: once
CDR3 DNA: TGTGCCAGCAGTTTAACAGGGCTGTATCAGCCCCAGCATTTT
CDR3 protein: CASSLTGLYQPQHF

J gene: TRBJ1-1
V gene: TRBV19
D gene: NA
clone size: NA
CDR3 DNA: TGTGCCAGTAGTATAGATCGGTCTATTTTCACTGAAGCTTTCTTT
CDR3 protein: CASSIDRSIFTEAFF

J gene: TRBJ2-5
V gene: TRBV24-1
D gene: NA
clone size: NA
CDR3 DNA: TGTGCCACCAGTGACCGCCGGGACTCCCAAGAGACCCAGTACTTC
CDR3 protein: CATSDRRDSQETQYF

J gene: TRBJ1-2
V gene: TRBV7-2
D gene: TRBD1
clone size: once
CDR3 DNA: TGTGCCAGCAGCCCTTCGGGACAGGGCTTAGACGGCTACACCTTC
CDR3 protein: CASSPSGQGLDGYTF

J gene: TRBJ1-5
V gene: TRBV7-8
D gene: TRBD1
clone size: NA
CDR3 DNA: TGTGCCAGCAGCTTGGCGGACAGGGGAGGTTATCAGCCCCAGCATTTT
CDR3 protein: CASSLADRGGYQPQHF

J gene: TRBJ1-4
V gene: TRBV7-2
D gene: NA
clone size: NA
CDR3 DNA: TGTGCCAGCAGTTTCCTCACTGGACAATTAAATGAAAAACTGTTTTTT
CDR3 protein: CASSFLTGQLNEKLFF

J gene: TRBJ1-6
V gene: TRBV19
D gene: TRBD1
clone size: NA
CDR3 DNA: TGTGCCACCGGGGACAGACCATTGAATTCACCCCTCCACTTT
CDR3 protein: CATGDRPLNSPLHF

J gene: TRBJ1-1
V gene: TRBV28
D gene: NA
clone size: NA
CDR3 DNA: TGTGCCAGCAGGCTCTCGCAGGGGAGACACACTGAAGCTTTCTTT
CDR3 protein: CASRLSQGRHTEAFF

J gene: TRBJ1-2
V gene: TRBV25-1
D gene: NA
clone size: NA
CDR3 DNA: TGTGCCAGCAGCGATCGCAAAGGAGGCACCTCCAACGGCTATGGCTACACCTTC
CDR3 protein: CASSDRKGGTSNGYGYTF

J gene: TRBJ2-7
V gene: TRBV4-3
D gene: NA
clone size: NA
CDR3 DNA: TGCGCCAGCAGCCAAGGAAAAGGGATCCCCTACGAGCAGTACTTC
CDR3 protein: CASSQGKGIPYEQYF